These 10 T cell receptor beta chains came from one sample sequenced in a study of early T cells in non-severe SARS-CoV-2 infection. Each CDR3 protein gets one entry after TCRdb re-called the 5' RACE reads with MiXCR. The table lists 60,000 to 75,000 distinct CDR3 sequences, roughly 13% of them singletons. The specimen was whole blood, collected at baseline. Receptors were obtained from an adult who was a healthcare worker with PCR-confirmed SARS-CoV-2 infection or an uninfected control (not recorded which).

This CDR3 is CAWSVRSTGELFF. CDR3 bases: TGTGCCTGGAGTGTACGCAGCACCGGGGAGCTGTTTTTT. The V call is TRBV30, the J call TRBJ2-2; D remains ambiguous. V was pared by 0 bases and J by 4 bases, with 6 bases between. CDR1 is GTSNPN, CDR2 SVGIG, per germline (reference sequence). CDR3 size: 13 residues.

This clonotype has more than one count but fewer than ten. The chain couples TRBV7-6 to TRBJ2-1, with TRBD2 matching over 10 bases. V shed 5 bases and J 7 bases; nucleotides not matched to a gene: 11. This CDR3 comprises 16 residues. The germline V gene has CDR1 SGHVS and CDR2 FNYEAQ. The CDR3 loop reads CASSPRIAGGNNEQFF. The CDR3 DNA is TGTGCCAGCAGCCCAAGGATAGCGGGAGGCAATAATGAGCAGTTCTTC.

The V gene is TRBV29-1, the J gene TRBJ1-2; the D is unclear. V was trimmed by 0 bases and J by 5 bases, leaving 16 bases between them. Germline CDR1 reads SQVTM; CDR2 reads ANQGSEA. The length of the CDR3 is 15 residues. Here the CDR3 reads CSVEEMGETLYGYTF. The CDR3 DNA follows: TGCAGCGTTGAAGAGATGGGCGAGACCTTGTATGGCTACACCTTC.

The V call is TRBV12-5, the J call TRBJ1-1; 7 nucleotides align to TRBD1. CDR1 is LGHNT and CDR2 is FRNRAP in the germline V gene. CDR3 length equals 19 residues. With 1 base clipped from V and 0 bases from J, the junction kept 14 bases outside the gene matches. The CDR3 nucleotides are TGTGCTAGTGGTTTGGCGACCAGGGGGATCCACCTTTTGAACACTGAAGCTTTCTTT. It specifies CASGLATRGIHLLNTEAFF.

This clonotype was found a few times. This chain links TRBV3-1 with TRBJ2-5; 9 nucleotides agree with TRBD2. The J segment lost 5 bases and the V segment lost 5 bases, leaving 6 bases of the junction unmatched. The CDR3 runs to 14 residues. CDR1 is LGHDT, CDR2 YNNKEL, per germline (reference sequence). Here the CDR3 reads CASSFSGSTETQYF. DNA of the CDR3: TGTGCCAGCAGCTTTAGCGGGAGTACGGAGACCCAGTACTTC.

This chain links TRBV5-1 with TRBJ1-5; TRBD1 matches at 9 bases. This CDR3 is 16 amino acids long. Losses at the gene ends were 4 bases for V and 2 bases for J; bases not matched to a gene: 7. Looked up from germline, CDR1 is SGHRS and CDR2 is YFSETQ. The CDR3 sequence: CASSPGQGGGNQPQHF. CDR3 nucleotides: TGCGCCAGCAGCCCGGGACAGGGAGGAGGCAATCAGCCCCAGCATTTT.

This clonotype came up once. The chain links TRBV29-1 to TRBJ2-3; D unclear. The CDR3 runs 13 residues. Germline CDR1 SQVTM, CDR2 ANQGSEA. Deletions cut 6 bases from V and 2 bases from J, with 12 bases between. The DNA of the CDR3 is TGCAGCGTCGCATCGGACCCCACAGATACGCAGTATTTT. This sequence encodes CSVASDPTDTQYF.

This clonotype came up many times. CDR3 nucleotides: TGTGCCTGGAGTTGGGAGGATTCCTCCTATAATTCACCCCTCCACTTT. This translates into CAWSWEDSSYNSPLHF. This rearrangement joins TRBV30 to TRBJ1-6; D call uncertain. Germline V gives CDR1 GTSNPN, CDR2 SVGIG (reference sequence). CDR3 size: 16 residues. Between the trimmed V and J ends, which lost 2 bases and 0 bases, there was a span of 11 bases.

Many counts were recorded for this clonotype. The chain carries TRBV5-1 and TRBJ2-1; 11 bases align to TRBD2. Germline V lookup: CDR1 SGHRS, CDR2 YFSETQ. V gave up 5 bases and J gave up 3 bases; unmatched junction bases: 16. The CDR3 spans 19 residues. CDR3 bases: TGCGCCAGCAGTCGTAGCCCACTAGCGGGAGACTCTATCTACAATGAGCAGTTCTTC. As protein: CASSRSPLAGDSIYNEQFF.

This clonotype came up many times. The V call is TRBV29-1, the J call TRBJ2-2, with a tentative D call TRBD2 (6 bases). V shed 6 bases and J shed 5 bases, with 16 bases lying between them. Germline CDR1 reads SQVTM; CDR2 reads ANQGSEA. CDR3 length: 14 amino acids. The CDR3 region has the DNA TGCAGCGTCGGGGGTCAGGGAAGTACCGGGGAGCTGTTTTTT. Amino acid sequence: CSVGGQGSTGELFF.